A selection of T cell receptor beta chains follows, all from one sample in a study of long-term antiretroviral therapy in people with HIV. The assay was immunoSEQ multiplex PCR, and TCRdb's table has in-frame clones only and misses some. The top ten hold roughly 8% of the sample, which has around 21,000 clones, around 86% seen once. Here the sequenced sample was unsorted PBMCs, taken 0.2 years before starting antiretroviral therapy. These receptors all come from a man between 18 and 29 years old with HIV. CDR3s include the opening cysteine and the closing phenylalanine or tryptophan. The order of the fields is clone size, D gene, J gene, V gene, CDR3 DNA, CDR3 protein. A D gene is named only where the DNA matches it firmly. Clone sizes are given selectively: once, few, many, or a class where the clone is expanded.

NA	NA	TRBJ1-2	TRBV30	TGTGCCTCTATTTATTTCCGACAGGCTGGCTACACCTTC	CASIYFRQAGYTF
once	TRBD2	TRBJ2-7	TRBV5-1	TGCGCCAGCAGCTTACGGGGGGACGACGAGCAGTACTTC	CASSLRGDDEQYF
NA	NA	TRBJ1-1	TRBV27	TGTGCCAGCAGTTTCGGGATGAACACTGAAGCTTTCTTT	CASSFGMNTEAFF
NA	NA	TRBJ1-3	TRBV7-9	TGTGCCAGCAGCTTAGTCGGGGCTGGAAACACCATATATTTT	CASSLVGAGNTIYF
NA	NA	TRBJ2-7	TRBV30	TGTGCCTGGAGTTTTAAAGACGGAGGGGAGCAGTACTTC	CAWSFKDGGEQYF
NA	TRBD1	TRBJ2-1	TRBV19	TGTGCCAGTAGTATAGTGGGACAGGTCCGCTCCTACAATGAGCAGTTCTTC	CASSIVGQVRSYNEQFF
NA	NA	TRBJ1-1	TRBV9	TGTGCCAGCAGCGCCGTCCAGGGTTCTGAAGCTTTCTTT	CASSAVQGSEAFF
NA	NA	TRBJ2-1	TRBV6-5	TGTGCCAGCAGTTATAGGACAAACAACAATGAGCAGTTCTTC	CASSYRTNNNEQFF
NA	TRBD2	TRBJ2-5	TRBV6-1	TGTGCCAGCAGTGAAGCTGCTAGCGGGGGGCAAGAGACCCAGTACTTC	CASSEAASGGQETQYF
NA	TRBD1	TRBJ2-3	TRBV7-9	TGTGCCAGCAGGTTCGACAGGGGGCCGGAAGACACAGATACGCAGTATTTT	CASRFDRGPEDTDTQYF
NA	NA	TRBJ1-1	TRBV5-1	TGCGCCAGCAGCTTGAACGGGGGAGCTGAAGCTTTCTTT	CASSLNGGAEAFF
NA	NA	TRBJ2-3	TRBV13	TGTGCCAGCAGCCCCGGGTCCGCAGATACGCAGTATTTT	CASSPGSADTQYF
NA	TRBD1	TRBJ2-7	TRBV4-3	TGCGCCAGCAGCCAATTCCGACAGGGGACCGAGCAGTACTTC	CASSQFRQGTEQYF
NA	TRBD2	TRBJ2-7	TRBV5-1	TGCGCCAGCAGCTTGGGACTAGCGGGACCTTCTGAGCAGTACTTC	CASSLGLAGPSEQYF
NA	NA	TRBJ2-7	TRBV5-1	TGCGCCAGCAGCTTGCTCGGGGGCTCGAACGAGCAGTACTTC	CASSLLGGSNEQYF
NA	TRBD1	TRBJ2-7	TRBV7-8	TGTGCCAGCAGCTCACAGGGGGCATGGGAGCAGTACTTC	CASSSQGAWEQYF
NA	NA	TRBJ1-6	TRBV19	TGTGCCAGTATCGGCAGGGATAATTCACCCCTCCACTTT	CASIGRDNSPLHF
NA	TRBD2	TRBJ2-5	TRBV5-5	TGTGCCAGCAGCTCTACGACTAGCGGGGGGCCCCAAGAGACCCAGTACTTC	CASSSTTSGGPQETQYF
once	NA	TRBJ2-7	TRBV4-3	TGCGCCAGCAGCGGCGGAAGGACAGAACGCTACGAGCAGTACTTC	CASSGGRTERYEQYF
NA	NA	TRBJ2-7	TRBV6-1	TGTGCCAGCAGTGAAGGACTAACCTCGGTGTACTTC	CASSEGLTSVYF
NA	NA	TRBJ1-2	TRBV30	TGTGCCTGGAGTCCCGGGCTCACCGTCCACTATGGCTACACCTTC	CAWSPGLTVHYGYTF
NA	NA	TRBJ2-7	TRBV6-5	TGTGCCAGCAGTTACGACTCCTACGAGCAGTACTTC	CASSYDSYEQYF
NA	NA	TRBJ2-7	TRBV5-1	TGCGCCAGCAGCGGGACGACCGGAGGTTACGAGCAGTACTTC	CASSGTTGGYEQYF
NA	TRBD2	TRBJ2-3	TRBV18	TGTGCCAGCTCACCCATGACTAGCGGAACTAGCACAGATACGCAGTATTTT	CASSPMTSGTSTDTQYF
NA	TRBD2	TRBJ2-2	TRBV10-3	TGTGCCATCAGGGGGACTAGCGGGAGTATCAACACCGGGGAGCTGTTTTTT	CAIRGTSGSINTGELFF
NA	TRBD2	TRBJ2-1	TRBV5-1	TGCGCCAGCAGCTTCCCTGATAGCCTAGCGGGATCCACCTACAATGAGCAGTTCTTC	CASSFPDSLAGSTYNEQFF
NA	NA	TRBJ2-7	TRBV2	TGTGCCAGCAGTAAGCCCAGCTCCTACGAGCAGTACTTC	CASSKPSSYEQYF
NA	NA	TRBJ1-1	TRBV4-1	TGCGCCAGCAGCCCGTTTTCACGGAGGACTGAAGCTTTCTTT	CASSPFSRRTEAFF
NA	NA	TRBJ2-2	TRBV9	TGTGCCAGCAGCGGACTGGTGAACACCGGGGAGCTGTTTTTT	CASSGLVNTGELFF
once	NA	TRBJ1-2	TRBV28	TGTGCCAGCAGTTTAAGTTTGGTAGGGAGCCGAGGCTACACCTTC	CASSLSLVGSRGYTF
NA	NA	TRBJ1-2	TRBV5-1	TGCGCCAGCAGCTTCATGGGCGCGGGAGAGTCGGTAGATGGCTACACCTTC	CASSFMGAGESVDGYTF
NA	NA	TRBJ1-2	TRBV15	TGTGCCACCAGCAGGGAACCAGGGGTCCTTCTTGACTACACCTTC	CATSREPGVLLDYTF
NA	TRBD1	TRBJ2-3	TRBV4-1	TGCGCCAGCAGCCAACCCCCGGACAGGATCACAGATACGCAGTATTTT	CASSQPPDRITDTQYF
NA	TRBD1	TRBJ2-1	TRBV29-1	TGCAGCGCAGGGGACAGGGTACAATCGGAGCAGTTCTTC	CSAGDRVQSEQFF
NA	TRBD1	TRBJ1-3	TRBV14	TGTGCCAGCAGCAGTTGGACAGGGATAGGAAACACCATATATTTT	CASSSWTGIGNTIYF
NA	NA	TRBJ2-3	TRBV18	TGTGCCAGCTCAGGACGAGCCACAGATACGCAGTATTTT	CASSGRATDTQYF
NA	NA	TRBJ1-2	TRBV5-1	TGCGCCAGCAGCTTAAACACTCACGATGGCTACACCTTC	CASSLNTHDGYTF
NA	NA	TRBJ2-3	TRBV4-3	TGCGCCAGCAGCCAAGGGACAGTTAGCACAGATACGCAGTATTTT	CASSQGTVSTDTQYF
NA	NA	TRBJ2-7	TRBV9	TGTGCCAGCAGCGGCGACATTTCCTACGAGCAGTACTTC	CASSGDISYEQYF
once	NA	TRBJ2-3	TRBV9	TGTGCCAGCAGCGTAGTTTCGGGCACAGATACGCAGTATTTT	CASSVVSGTDTQYF
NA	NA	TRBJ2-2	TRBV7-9	TGTGCCAGCAGTGCCGGGACTCCGGTGTCCGGGGAGCTGTTTTTT	CASSAGTPVSGELFF
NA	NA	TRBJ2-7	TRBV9	TGTGCCAGCAGCGTAGGTAGCTCCTACGAGCAGTACTTC	CASSVGSSYEQYF
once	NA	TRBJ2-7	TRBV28	TGTGCCAGCAGCCCGGATTCGAGCGGTTACGAGCAGTACTTC	CASSPDSSGYEQYF
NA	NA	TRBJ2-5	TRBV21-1	TGTGCCAGCAGCTTCCGTGAGAGGGCCCAGTACTTC	CASSFRERAQYF
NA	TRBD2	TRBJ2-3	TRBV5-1	TGCGCCAGCAGCATAGCGGGAGCAGATACGCAGTATTTT	CASSIAGADTQYF
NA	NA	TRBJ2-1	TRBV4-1	TGCGCCAGCAGCCACGGAACTAGGACCAATGAGCAGTTCTTC	CASSHGTRTNEQFF
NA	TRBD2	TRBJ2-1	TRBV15	TGTGCCACCAGCAGGCGGCGGGGGGGCCTCGATGAGCAGTTCTTC	CATSRRRGGLDEQFF
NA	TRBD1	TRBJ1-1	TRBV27	TGTGCCAGCAGTTTCACAGGGGGGCCAGGGTTGACTGAAGCTTTCTTT	CASSFTGGPGLTEAFF
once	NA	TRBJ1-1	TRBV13	TGTGCCAGCAGCTTCCTCCATCCCGAAGCTTTCTTT	CASSFLHPEAFF
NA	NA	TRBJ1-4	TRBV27	TGTGCCAGCAGTTCCCGGGGTACGCAGGAAAAACTGTTTTTT	CASSSRGTQEKLFF
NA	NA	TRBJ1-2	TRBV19	TGTGCCAGTAGTGAGGAGGGGTGGGGGGCCCGCGATGGCTACACCTTC	CASSEEGWGARDGYTF
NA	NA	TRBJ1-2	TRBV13	TGTGCCAGCAGCTTCAGGGGAAGGGATGGCTACACCTTC	CASSFRGRDGYTF
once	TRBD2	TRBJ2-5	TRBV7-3	TGTGCCAGCAGCTTGGACCCGACTAGCATGGAGACCCAGTACTTC	CASSLDPTSMETQYF
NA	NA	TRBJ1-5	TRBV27	TGTGCCAGCAGTCTTGGGGGGGGCAATCAGCCCCAGCATTTT	CASSLGGGNQPQHF
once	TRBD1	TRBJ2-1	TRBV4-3	TGCGCCAGCAGCCAGGGGGGACAGGTGAATGAGCAGTTCTTC	CASSQGGQVNEQFF